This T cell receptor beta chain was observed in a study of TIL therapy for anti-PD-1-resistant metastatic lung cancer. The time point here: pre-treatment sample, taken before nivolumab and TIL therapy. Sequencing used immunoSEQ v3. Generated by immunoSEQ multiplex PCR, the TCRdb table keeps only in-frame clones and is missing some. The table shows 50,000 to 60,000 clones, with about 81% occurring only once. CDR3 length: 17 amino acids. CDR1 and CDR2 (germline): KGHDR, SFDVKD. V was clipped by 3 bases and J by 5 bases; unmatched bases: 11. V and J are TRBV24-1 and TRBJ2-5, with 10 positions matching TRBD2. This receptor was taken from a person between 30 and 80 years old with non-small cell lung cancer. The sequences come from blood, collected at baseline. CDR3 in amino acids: CATSDPASGSEVETQYF. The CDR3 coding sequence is TGTGCCACCAGTGATCCGGCTAGCGGGAGTGAGGTGGAGACCCAGTACTTC.